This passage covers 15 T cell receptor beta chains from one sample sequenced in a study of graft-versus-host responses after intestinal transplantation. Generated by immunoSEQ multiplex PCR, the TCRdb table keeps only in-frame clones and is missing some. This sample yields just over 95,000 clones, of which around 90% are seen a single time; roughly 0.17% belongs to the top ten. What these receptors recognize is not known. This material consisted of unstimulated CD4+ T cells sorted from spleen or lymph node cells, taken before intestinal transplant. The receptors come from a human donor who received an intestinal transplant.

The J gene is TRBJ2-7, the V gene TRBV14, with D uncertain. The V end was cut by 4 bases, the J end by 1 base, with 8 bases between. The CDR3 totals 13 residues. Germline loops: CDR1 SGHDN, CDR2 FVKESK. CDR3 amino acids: CASSRRVSYEQYF. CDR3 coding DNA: TGTGCCAGCAGCCGCCGGGTTTCCTACGAGCAGTACTTC.

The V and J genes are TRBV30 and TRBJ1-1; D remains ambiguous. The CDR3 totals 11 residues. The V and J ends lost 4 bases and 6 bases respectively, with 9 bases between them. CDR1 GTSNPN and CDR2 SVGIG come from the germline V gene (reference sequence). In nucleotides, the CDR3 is TGTGCCTGGATTGTTATAGCTGAAGCTTTCTTT. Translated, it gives CAWIVIAEAFF.

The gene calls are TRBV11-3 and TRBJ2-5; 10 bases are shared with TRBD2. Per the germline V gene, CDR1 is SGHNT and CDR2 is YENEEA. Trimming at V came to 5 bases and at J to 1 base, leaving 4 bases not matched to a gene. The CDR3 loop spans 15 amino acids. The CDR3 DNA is TGTGCCAGCAGCCTCGGACTAGCGGCCCAAGAGACCCAGTACTTC. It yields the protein CASSLGLAAQETQYF.

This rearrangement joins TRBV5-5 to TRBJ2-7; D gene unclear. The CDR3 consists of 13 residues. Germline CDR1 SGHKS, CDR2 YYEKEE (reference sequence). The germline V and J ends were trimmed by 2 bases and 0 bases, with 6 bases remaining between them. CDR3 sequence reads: CASSFQVSYEQYF. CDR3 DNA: TGTGCCAGCAGCTTCCAGGTCTCCTACGAGCAGTACTTC.

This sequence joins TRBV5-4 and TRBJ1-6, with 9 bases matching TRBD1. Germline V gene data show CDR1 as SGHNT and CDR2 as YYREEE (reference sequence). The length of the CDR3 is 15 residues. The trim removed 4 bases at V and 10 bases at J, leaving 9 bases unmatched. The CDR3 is CASSEQGARDSPLHF. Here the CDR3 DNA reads TGTGCCAGCAGCGAACAGGGGGCGCGGGACTCACCCCTCCACTTT.

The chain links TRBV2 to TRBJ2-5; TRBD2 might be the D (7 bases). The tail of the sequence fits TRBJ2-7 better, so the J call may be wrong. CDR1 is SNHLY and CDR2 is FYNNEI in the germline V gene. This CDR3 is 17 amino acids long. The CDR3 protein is CASSEAEGGRGSYEQYF. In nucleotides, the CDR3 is TGTGCCAGCAGTGAAGCCGAGGGGGGGCGGGGTTCCTACGAGCAGTACTTC.

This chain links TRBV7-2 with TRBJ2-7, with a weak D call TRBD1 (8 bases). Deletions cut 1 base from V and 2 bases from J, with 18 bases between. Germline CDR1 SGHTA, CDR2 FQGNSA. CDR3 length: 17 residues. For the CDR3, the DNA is TGTGCCAGCAGCTTAGGTAGGGGGGGGACAGGCGCCTACGAGCAGTACTTC. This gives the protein CASSLGRGGTGAYEQYF.

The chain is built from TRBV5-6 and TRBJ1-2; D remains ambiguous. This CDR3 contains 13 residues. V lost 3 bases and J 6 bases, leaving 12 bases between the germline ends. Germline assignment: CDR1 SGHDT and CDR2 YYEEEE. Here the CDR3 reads CASSSSRVDGYTF. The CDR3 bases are TGTGCCAGCAGCTCCTCGAGGGTGGATGGCTACACCTTC.

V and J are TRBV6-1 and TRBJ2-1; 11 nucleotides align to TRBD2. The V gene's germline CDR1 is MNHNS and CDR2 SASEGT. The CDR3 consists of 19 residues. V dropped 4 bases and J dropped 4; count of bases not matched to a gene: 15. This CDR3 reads CASSASRETGTSGYNEQFF. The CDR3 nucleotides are TGTGCCAGCAGTGCCTCACGAGAAACCGGGACTAGCGGATACAATGAGCAGTTCTTC.

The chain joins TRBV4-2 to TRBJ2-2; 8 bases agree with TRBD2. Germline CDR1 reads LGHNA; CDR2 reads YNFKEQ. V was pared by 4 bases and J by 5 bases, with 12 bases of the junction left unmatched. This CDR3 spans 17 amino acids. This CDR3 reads CASSPSRTSSKTGELFF. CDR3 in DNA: TGTGCCAGCAGCCCTTCCAGGACTAGCTCCAAGACCGGGGAGCTGTTTTTT.

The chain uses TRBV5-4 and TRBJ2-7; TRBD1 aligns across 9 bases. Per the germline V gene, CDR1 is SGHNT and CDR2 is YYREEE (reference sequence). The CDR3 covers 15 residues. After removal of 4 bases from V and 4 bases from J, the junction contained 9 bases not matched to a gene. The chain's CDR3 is CASSQGTGSEYEQYF. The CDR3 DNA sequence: TGTGCCAGCAGCCAGGGGACAGGGTCTGAGTACGAGCAGTACTTC.

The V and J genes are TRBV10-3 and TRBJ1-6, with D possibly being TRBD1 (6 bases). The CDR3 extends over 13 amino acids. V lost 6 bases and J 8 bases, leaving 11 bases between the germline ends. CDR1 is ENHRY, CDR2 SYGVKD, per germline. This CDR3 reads CAIRQGLDSPLHF. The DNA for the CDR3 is TGTGCCATCAGACAGGGATTGGATTCACCCCTCCACTTT.

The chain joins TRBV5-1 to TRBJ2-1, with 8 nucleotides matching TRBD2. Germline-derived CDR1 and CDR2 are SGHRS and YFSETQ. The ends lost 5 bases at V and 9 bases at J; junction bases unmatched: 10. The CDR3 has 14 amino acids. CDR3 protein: CASSFGSGGSEQFF. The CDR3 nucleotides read TGCGCCAGCAGTTTCGGGTCGGGGGGGAGTGAGCAGTTCTTC.

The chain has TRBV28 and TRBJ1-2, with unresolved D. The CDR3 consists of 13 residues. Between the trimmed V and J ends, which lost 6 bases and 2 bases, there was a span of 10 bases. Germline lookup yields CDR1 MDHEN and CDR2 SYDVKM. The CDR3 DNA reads TGTGCCAGCAGGACCGGGATCAACTATGGCTACACCTTC. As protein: CASRTGINYGYTF.

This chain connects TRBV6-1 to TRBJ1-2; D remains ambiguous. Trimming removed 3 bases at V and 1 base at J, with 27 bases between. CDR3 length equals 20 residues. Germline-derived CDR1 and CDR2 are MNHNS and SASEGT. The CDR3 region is CASSDGVALRERAYNYGYTF. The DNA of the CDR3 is TGTGCCAGCAGTGACGGAGTGGCGTTACGGGAAAGGGCATATAACTATGGCTACACCTTC.